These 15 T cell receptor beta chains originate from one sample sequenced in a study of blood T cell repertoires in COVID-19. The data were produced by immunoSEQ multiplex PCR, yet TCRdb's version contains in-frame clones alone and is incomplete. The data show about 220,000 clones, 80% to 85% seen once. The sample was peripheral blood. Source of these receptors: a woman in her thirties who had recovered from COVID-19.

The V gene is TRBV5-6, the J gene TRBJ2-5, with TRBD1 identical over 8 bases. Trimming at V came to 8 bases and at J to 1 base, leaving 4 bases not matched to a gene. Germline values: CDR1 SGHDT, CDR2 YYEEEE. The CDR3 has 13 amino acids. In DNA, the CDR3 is TGTGCCAGTGGACAGGGCCTCCAAGAGACCCAGTACTTC. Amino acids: CASGQGLQETQYF.

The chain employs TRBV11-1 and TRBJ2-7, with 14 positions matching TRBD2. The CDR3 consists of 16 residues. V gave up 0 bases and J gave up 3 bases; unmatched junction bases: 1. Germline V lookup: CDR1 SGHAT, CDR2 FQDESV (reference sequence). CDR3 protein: CASSLAGTSGSYEQYF. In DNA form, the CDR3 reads TGTGCCAGCAGCTTAGCGGGGACTAGCGGGAGCTACGAGCAGTACTTC.

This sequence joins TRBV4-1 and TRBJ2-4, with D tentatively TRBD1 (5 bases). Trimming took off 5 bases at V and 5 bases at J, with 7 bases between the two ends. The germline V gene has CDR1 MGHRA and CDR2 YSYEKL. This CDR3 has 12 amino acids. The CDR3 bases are TGCGCCAGCAGCGACAGAGAAAACATTCAGTACTTC. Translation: CASSDRENIQYF.

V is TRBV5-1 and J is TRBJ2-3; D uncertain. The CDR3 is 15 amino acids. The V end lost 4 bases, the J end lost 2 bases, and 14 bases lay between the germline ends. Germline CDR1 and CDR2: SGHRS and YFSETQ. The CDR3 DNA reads TGCGCCAGCAGCCCGGTCGTCCCCCCCACAGATACGCAGTATTTT. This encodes CASSPVVPPTDTQYF.

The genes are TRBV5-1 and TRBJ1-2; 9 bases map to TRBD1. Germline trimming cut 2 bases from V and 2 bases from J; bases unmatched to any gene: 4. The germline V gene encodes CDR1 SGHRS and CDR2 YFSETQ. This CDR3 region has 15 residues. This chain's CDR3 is CASSFGGQGNYGYTF. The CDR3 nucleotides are TGCGCCAGCAGCTTCGGGGGACAGGGAAACTATGGCTACACCTTC.

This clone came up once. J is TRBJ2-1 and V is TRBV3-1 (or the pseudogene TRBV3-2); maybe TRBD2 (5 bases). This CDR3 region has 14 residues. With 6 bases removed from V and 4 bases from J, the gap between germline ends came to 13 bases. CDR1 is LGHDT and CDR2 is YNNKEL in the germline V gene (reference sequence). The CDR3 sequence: CASRKRDGYNEQFF. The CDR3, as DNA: TGTGCCAGCAGAAAGAGGGATGGATACAATGAGCAGTTCTTC.

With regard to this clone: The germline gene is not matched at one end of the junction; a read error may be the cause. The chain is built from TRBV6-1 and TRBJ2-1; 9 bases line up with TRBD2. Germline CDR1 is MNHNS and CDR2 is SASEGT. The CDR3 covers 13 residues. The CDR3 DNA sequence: TGTGCCAGCAGAGAAGGTATAGCGGGAGTTTCATTCTTC. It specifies CASREGIAGVSFF.

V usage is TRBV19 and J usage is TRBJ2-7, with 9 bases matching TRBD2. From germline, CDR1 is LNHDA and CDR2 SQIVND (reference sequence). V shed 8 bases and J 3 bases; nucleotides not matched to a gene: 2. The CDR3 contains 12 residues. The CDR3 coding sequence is TGTGCCAGTCTTAGCGGGAGCTACGAGCAGTACTTC. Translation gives CASLSGSYEQYF.

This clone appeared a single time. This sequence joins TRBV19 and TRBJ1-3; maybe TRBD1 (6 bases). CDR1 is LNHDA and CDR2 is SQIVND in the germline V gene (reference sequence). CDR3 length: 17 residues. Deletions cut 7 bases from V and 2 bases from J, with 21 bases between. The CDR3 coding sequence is TGTGCCAGTAAACCTCGGGGGGCGCAGTTTGCTGGAAACACCATATATTTT. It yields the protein CASKPRGAQFAGNTIYF.

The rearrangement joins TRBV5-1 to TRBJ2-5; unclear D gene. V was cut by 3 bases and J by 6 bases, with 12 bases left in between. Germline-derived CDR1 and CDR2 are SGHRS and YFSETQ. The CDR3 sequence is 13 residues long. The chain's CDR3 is CASSSESWKTQYF. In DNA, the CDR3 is TGCGCCAGCAGCTCGGAGTCGTGGAAGACCCAGTACTTC.

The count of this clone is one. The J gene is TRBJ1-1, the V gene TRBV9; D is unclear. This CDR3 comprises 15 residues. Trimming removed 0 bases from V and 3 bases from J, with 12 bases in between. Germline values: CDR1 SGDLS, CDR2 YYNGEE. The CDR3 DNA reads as TGTGCCAGCAGCGTAGTAAACGGCGGGGACACTGAAGCTTTCTTT. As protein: CASSVVNGGDTEAFF.

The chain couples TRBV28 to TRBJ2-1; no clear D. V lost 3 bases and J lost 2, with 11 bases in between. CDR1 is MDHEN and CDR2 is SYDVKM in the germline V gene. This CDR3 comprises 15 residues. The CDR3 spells CASSLVPVTYNEQFF. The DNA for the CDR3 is TGTGCCAGCAGTTTGGTTCCGGTGACCTACAATGAGCAGTTCTTC.

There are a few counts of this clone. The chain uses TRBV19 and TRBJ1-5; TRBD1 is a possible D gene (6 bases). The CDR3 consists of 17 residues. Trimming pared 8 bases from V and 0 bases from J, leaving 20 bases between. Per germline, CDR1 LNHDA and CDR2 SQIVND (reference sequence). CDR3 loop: CASWGGLGGYSNQPQHF. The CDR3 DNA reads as TGTGCCAGTTGGGGGGGCTTAGGCGGGTATAGCAATCAGCCCCAGCATTTT. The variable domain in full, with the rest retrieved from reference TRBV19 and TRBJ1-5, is DGGITQSPKYLFRKEGQNVTLSCEQNLNHDAMYWYRQDPGQGLRLIYYSQIVNDFQKGDIAEGYSVSREKKESFPLTVTSAQKNPTAFYLCASWGGLGGYSNQPQHFGDGTRLSIL.

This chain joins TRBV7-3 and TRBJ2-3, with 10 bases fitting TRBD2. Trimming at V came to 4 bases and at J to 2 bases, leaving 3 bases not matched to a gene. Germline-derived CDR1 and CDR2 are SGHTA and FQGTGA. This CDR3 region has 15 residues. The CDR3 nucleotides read TGTGCCAGCAGCTCGGGACTAGCGCACACAGATACGCAGTATTTT. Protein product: CASSSGLAHTDTQYF.

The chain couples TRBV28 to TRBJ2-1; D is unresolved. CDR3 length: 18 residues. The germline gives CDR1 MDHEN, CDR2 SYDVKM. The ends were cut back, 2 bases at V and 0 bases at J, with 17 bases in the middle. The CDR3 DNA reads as TGTGCCAGCAGTTTAGAAGCGAGCCGAACACGCTCCTACAATGAGCAGTTCTTC. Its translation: CASSLEASRTRSYNEQFF.